Reported below is one T cell receptor (beta chain). Original handling: Amplification of reference gene primers provided the estimated nucleated cell counts. The data were produced by immunoSEQ multiplex PCR, yet TCRdb's version contains in-frame clones alone and is incomplete. The V and J calls and the clone size are those of that table, but D and trimming were determined from the DNA. The repertoire holds more than 40,000 clones, 80% to 90% seen once, with approximately 14% in the top ten. The CDR3 extends over 12 amino acids. J lost 5 bases, V lost 8 bases, and 1 base had no gene match. The germline V gene has CDR1 LNHDA and CDR2 SQIVND (reference sequence). These data come from a study of blood T cell repertoires in COVID-19. About the research overall: The study drew acute and convalescent COVID-19 samples from the United States, Italy and Spain. Nucleic acid was either cDNA or gDNA, and it came from T cells, B-cell-depleted T cells, or PBMCs.

Sequenced input: peripheral blood. The source is a human donor in a cohort sampled during active COVID-19. The donor label of this sample is uncertain. The chain employs TRBV19 and TRBJ2-2, with 8 nucleotides matching TRBD1. The CDR3 is CASHRGTGELFF. The CDR3 nucleotides read TGTGCCAGTCACAGGGGGACCGGGGAGCTGTTTTTT.